This is a list of T cell receptor beta chains from one sample in a study of Ad26.COV2.S vaccination and SARS-CoV-2 variants. Generated by immunoSEQ multiplex PCR, the TCRdb table keeps only in-frame clones and is missing some. The repertoire holds about 440,000 clones, with approximately 88% as singletons. The sequencing here drew on peripheral blood, taken in a trial of Ad26.COV2.S vaccine versus placebo. Receptors originate from a person aged 18-65 years who received the Ad26.COV2.S COVID-19 vaccine or a placebo. Each CDR3 is given with its conserved first and last residue. A D gene is named only where the DNA matches it firmly. Rows may omit the clone size; those that give it use once, few, many or a size class.

>NA|TRBJ2-3|TRBV10-1|NA
CASSDTSTDTQYF
TGCGCCAGCAGCGATACAAGCACAGATACGCAGTATTTT
>NA|TRBJ1-1|TRBV24-1|once
CATSGVSNTEAFF
TGTGCCACCAGTGGGGTCTCGAACACTGAAGCTTTCTTT
>TRBD2|TRBJ2-7|TRBV25-1|once
CASSLAGASYEQYF
TGTGCCAGCAGTCTGGCGGGAGCCTCCTACGAGCAGTACTTC
>NA|TRBJ1-2|TRBV18|NA
CASSPPSRQSYGYTF
TGTGCCAGCTCACCACCTTCGCGACAGAGCTATGGCTACACCTTC
>NA|TRBJ2-1|TRBV6-5|NA
CASSYGPTDEQFF
TGTGCCAGCAGTTACGGGCCGACCGATGAGCAGTTCTTC
>NA|TRBJ2-7|TRBV5-6|NA
CASSPRGVGLHEQYF
TGTGCCAGCAGCCCGAGGGGGGTAGGCCTCCACGAGCAGTACTTC
>TRBD1|TRBJ1-2|TRBV28|NA
CASSFDRAGYTF
TGTGCCAGCAGTTTCGACAGGGCGGGCTACACCTTC
>TRBD2|TRBJ2-7|TRBV6-2/TRBV6-3|NA
CASSYSGLEVSEQYF
TGTGCCAGCAGTTACTCCGGACTAGAAGTTAGCGAGCAGTACTTC
>NA|TRBJ1-6|TRBV10-2|once
CASRGVSFSPLHF
TGCGCCAGCCGGGGAGTTAGTTTTTCACCCCTCCACTTT
>NA|TRBJ2-5|TRBV12-3/TRBV12-4|NA
CASSLRSETQYF
TGTGCCAGCAGTTTAAGATCAGAGACCCAGTACTTC
>NA|TRBJ1-2|TRBV19|NA
CASTMMGNYGYTF
TGTGCCAGTACTATGATGGGTAACTATGGCTACACCTTC
>TRBD1|TRBJ1-6|TRBV30|NA
CAWRTGGGNSPLHF
TGTGCCTGGAGGACAGGGGGAGGCAATTCACCCCTCCACTTT
>NA|TRBJ1-1|TRBV27|NA
CASRKGDGDWTEAFF
TGTGCCAGCAGAAAAGGGGACGGGGATTGGACTGAAGCTTTCTTT
>NA|TRBJ2-5|TRBV6-5|NA
CASSYSLAQETQYF
TGTGCCAGCAGTTACTCTCTAGCCCAAGAGACCCAGTACTTC
>NA|TRBJ1-2|TRBV7-6|NA
CASSLAAGGGYTF
TGTGCCAGCAGCTTAGCCGCAGGTGGCGGCTACACCTTC
>NA|TRBJ2-3|TRBV20-1|NA
CSASRSTSTDTQYF
TGCAGTGCTAGTCGGAGCACTAGCACAGATACGCAGTATTTT
>NA|TRBJ2-1|TRBV7-2|NA
CASSLSFRSLSYNEQFF
TGTGCCAGCAGCTTAAGTTTTAGGAGCCTCTCCTACAATGAGCAGTTCTTC
>NA|TRBJ2-5|TRBV7-2|NA
CASSLGQQLQETQYF
TGTGCCAGCAGCTTAGGGCAGCAATTACAAGAGACCCAGTACTTC
>NA|TRBJ2-2|TRBV6-1|once
CASSESRYTGELFF
TGTGCCAGCAGTGAAAGCAGATACACCGGGGAGCTGTTTTTT
>NA|TRBJ1-1|TRBV28|NA
CASSLTLGLSNTEAFF
TGTGCCAGCAGTTTAACCCTGGGACTTTCAAACACTGAAGCTTTCTTT
>TRBD2|TRBJ2-7|TRBV5-8|NA
CASSRTPSGISYEQYF
TGTGCCAGCAGCCGGACCCCTAGCGGTATTTCCTACGAGCAGTACTTC
>TRBD2|TRBJ2-7|TRBV3-1/TRBV3-2|NA
CASSQGPGGPYEQYF
TGTGCCAGCAGCCAGGGACCGGGAGGGCCTTACGAGCAGTACTTC
>NA|TRBJ2-1|TRBV12-3/TRBV12-4|few
CASSRGKDNEQFF
TGTGCCAGCAGTCGCGGGAAAGACAATGAGCAGTTCTTC
>TRBD2|TRBJ2-1|TRBV9|once
CASSPRTSSSYNEQFF
TGTGCCAGCAGCCCCCGGACTAGTTCCTCCTACAATGAGCAGTTCTTC
>TRBD2|TRBJ2-1|TRBV28|NA
CASSLRGTSGRPRDEQFF
TGTGCCAGCAGTTTGAGGGGGACTAGCGGGAGGCCCCGGGATGAGCAGTTCTTC
>NA|TRBJ1-2|TRBV15|NA
CATSRRESSNYGYTF
TGTGCCACCAGCCGTCGAGAGAGCTCAAACTATGGCTACACCTTC
>NA|TRBJ2-7|TRBV28|NA
CASTLGGATYEQYF
TGTGCCAGCACCCTGGGCGGGGCGACCTACGAGCAGTACTTC
>TRBD2|TRBJ2-5|TRBV5-1|NA
CASSLEGAGRETQYF
TGCGCCAGCAGCTTGGAGGGAGCGGGACGGGAGACCCAGTACTTC